One T cell receptor beta chain is described in this entry. Its antigen is unidentified. CD4+ T cells from unexposed donors were obtained before the COVID-19 pandemic (2011-2018). Isolation of CD4+ T cells took place after around eleven days in culture. This sample was taken from a study of CD4 T cells in relation to SARS-CoV-2 and coronaviruses. Overall study context: Controls used an HIV-1 Nef peptide pool or no peptide.

In germline, CDR1 is LNHDA, CDR2 SQIVND (reference sequence). Trimming pared 4 bases from V and 13 bases from J, leaving 16 bases between. This CDR3 is built from 12 residues. Produced via immunoSEQ multiplex PCR; TCRdb's table is partial and in-frame only. This table has 20,000 or so clones, around 80% appearing once. The chain links TRBV19 to TRBJ1-2; D is unclear. The sequencing sample was made of CD4+ T cells from PBMCs, cultured in vitro. This clonotype was sampled from a human donor in good health. The CDR3 nucleotides are TGTGCCAGTAGTACACCAGGTTCTTCGGGCACCTTC. This codes for CASSTPGSSGTF.